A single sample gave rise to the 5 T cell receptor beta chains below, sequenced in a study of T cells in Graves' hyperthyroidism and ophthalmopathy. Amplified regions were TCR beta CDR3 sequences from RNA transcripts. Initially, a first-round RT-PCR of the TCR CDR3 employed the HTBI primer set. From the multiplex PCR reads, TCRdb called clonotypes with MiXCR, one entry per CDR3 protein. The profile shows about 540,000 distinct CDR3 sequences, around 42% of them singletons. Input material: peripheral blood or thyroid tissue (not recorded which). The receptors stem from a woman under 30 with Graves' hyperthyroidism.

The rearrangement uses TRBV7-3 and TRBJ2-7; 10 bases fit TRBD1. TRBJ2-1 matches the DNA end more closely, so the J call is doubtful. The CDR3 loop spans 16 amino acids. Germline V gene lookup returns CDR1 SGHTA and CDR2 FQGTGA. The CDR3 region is CASRGQGFFRSNEQFF. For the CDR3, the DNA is TGTGCCAGTAGGGGACAGGGGTTTTTCCGGTCTAATGAGCAGTTCTTC.

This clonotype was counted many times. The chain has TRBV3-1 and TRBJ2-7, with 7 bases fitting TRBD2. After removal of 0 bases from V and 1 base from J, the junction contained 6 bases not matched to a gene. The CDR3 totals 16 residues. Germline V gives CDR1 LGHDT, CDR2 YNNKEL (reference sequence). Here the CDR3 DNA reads TGTGCCAGCAGCCAAGATGTCCAGCGGGGATCCTACGAGCAGTACTTC. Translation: CASSQDVQRGSYEQYF.

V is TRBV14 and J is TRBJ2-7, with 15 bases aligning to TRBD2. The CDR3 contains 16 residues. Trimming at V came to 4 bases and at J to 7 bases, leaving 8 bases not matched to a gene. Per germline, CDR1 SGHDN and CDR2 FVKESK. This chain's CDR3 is CASSPSGLAGGGEQYF. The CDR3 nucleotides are TGTGCCAGCAGCCCCAGCGGACTAGCGGGAGGGGGAGAGCAGTACTTC.

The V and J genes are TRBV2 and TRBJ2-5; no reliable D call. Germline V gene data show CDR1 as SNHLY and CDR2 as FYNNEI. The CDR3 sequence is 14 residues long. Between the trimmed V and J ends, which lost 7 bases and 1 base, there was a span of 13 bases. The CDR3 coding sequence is TGTGCCAGCACTTCGGCATTGCGCCAAGAGACCCAGTACTTC. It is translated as CASTSALRQETQYF.

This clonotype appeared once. The CDR3 loop reads CASSVPRSGLTQYF. The CDR3 DNA follows: TGTGCCAGCAGCGTCCCCCGGTCGGGGCTGACCCAGTACTTC. The genes are TRBV7-8 and TRBJ2-5; possibly TRBD1 or TRBD2 for D (5 bases each). CDR1 SGHVS and CDR2 FQNEAQ come from the germline V gene. This CDR3 has 14 residues. Trimming shortened V by 5 bases and J by 7 bases, and 17 bases separated the two germline ends.